This TCR beta chain derives from a study of blood T cell repertoires in COVID-19. The repertoire was sequenced with immunoSEQ multiplex PCR; TCRdb's copy has only in-frame clones and lacks some. The sample consists of about 150,000 clones, around 82% of them appearing once. Per the germline V gene, CDR1 is MDHEN and CDR2 is SYDVKM. The length of the CDR3 is 13 residues. The germline V and J ends were trimmed by 9 bases and 5 bases, with 14 bases remaining between them. V usage is TRBV28 and J usage is TRBJ1-3; tentative D call: TRBD1 (6 bases). The sequenced material came from peripheral blood. The receptor's source is a man in his sixties with COVID-19, enrolled during active disease. DNA of the CDR3: TGTGCCAGTGTCGGACAGTCCAGAAACACCATATATTTT. Its translation: CASVGQSRNTIYF.